A selection of T cell receptor beta chains follows, all from one sample in a study of OX40 agonist ivuxolimab in advanced cancers. The protocol was immunoSEQ multiplex PCR, while the TCRdb copy is restricted to in-frame clones and leaves out a portion. The table shows 48,000 or so clones, with around 80% occurring only once. Sequenced here: CD4+ or CD8+ T cells sorted from blood, sampled in a trial of the OX40 agonist ivuxolimab. Source of these receptors: an adult with an advanced solid tumor such as melanoma, head and neck, liver or kidney cancer. Both conserved end residues are trimmed from each CDR3. D genes are given only for firm matches. Clone size, where shown, is once, few, many, or a class for clones that have expanded.

d_call: -
v_call: TRBV7-2
clone_size: few
cdr3_aa: ASSLAGGHWSYNEQF

d_call: -
v_call: TRBV29-1
clone_size: -
cdr3_aa: SVEVSGANVLT

d_call: -
v_call: TRBV30
clone_size: -
cdr3_aa: AWRDSHKATSTDTQY

d_call: -
v_call: TRBV20-1
clone_size: -
cdr3_aa: SAAKRDEAF

d_call: -
v_call: TRBV4-3
clone_size: once
cdr3_aa: ASSVETGNEKLF

d_call: TRBD1
v_call: TRBV7-2
clone_size: -
cdr3_aa: ASSLRAGGPYEQY

d_call: -
v_call: TRBV30
clone_size: -
cdr3_aa: AWRRGGGGYT

d_call: -
v_call: TRBV30
clone_size: -
cdr3_aa: AWSAQGLTEAF

d_call: TRBD2
v_call: TRBV18
clone_size: -
cdr3_aa: ASSPPAQLAGGHNEQF

d_call: -
v_call: TRBV18
clone_size: -
cdr3_aa: ATKQRGNQPQH

d_call: -
v_call: TRBV30
clone_size: once
cdr3_aa: AWNWLTGGEEKLF

d_call: -
v_call: TRBV19
clone_size: -
cdr3_aa: ASTPGERWQETQY

d_call: -
v_call: TRBV19
clone_size: once
cdr3_aa: ASSIRASGARDQPQH

d_call: -
v_call: TRBV11-2
clone_size: -
cdr3_aa: ASSLVTGTKGEQY

d_call: TRBD1
v_call: TRBV9
clone_size: few
cdr3_aa: ASSAGTGLSNQPQH

d_call: TRBD1
v_call: TRBV19
clone_size: few
cdr3_aa: ASSWTGEAF

d_call: -
v_call: TRBV18
clone_size: -
cdr3_aa: ASSFQGWAEAF

d_call: -
v_call: TRBV15
clone_size: -
cdr3_aa: ATSLDSTDTQY

d_call: TRBD2
v_call: TRBV5-6
clone_size: -
cdr3_aa: ASSLESGGLLLDEQF

d_call: -
v_call: TRBV11-2
clone_size: -
cdr3_aa: ASSLGGNTEAF

d_call: -
v_call: TRBV7-3
clone_size: -
cdr3_aa: ASSLGKEETQY

d_call: -
v_call: TRBV6-5
clone_size: -
cdr3_aa: ASSSYPNYEQY

d_call: TRBD1
v_call: TRBV6-1
clone_size: -
cdr3_aa: ASSPDRANYNEQF

d_call: -
v_call: TRBV4-3
clone_size: -
cdr3_aa: ASSQVYLGSNQPQH

d_call: TRBD2
v_call: TRBV5-4
clone_size: -
cdr3_aa: ASSRPAGGGETQY

d_call: -
v_call: TRBV19
clone_size: few
cdr3_aa: ASSPWASGNQPQH

d_call: -
v_call: TRBV2
clone_size: few
cdr3_aa: ASIQRQANTEAF

d_call: -
v_call: TRBV6-5
clone_size: -
cdr3_aa: ASTNRANTEAF

d_call: -
v_call: TRBV7-2
clone_size: once
cdr3_aa: ASSLTVGGTEAF

d_call: -
v_call: TRBV6-6
clone_size: -
cdr3_aa: ASSYFSSGNVLT

d_call: -
v_call: TRBV7-9
clone_size: -
cdr3_aa: ASSSWGQPIYGYT

d_call: TRBD1
v_call: TRBV18
clone_size: -
cdr3_aa: ASSPDRVNEQF

d_call: TRBD1
v_call: TRBV6-5
clone_size: -
cdr3_aa: ASSYLPRTGEETQY

d_call: -
v_call: TRBV29-1
clone_size: once
cdr3_aa: SVGGRGTNTEAF

d_call: TRBD1
v_call: TRBV4-1
clone_size: -
cdr3_aa: ASSQRRDSPTANYGYT

d_call: TRBD2
v_call: TRBV7-3
clone_size: -
cdr3_aa: ASSITGTSGVNEQF

d_call: TRBD1
v_call: TRBV6-5
clone_size: -
cdr3_aa: ASRLTGGAIPYGYT

d_call: TRBD1
v_call: TRBV5-1
clone_size: -
cdr3_aa: ASSFSRGTVTEQY

d_call: -
v_call: TRBV30
clone_size: -
cdr3_aa: AWSARLGGYEQY

d_call: TRBD1
v_call: TRBV14
clone_size: -
cdr3_aa: ASSRDRVFYGYT

d_call: -
v_call: TRBV20-1
clone_size: few
cdr3_aa: SARLGGAYT

d_call: -
v_call: TRBV5-4
clone_size: -
cdr3_aa: ASSSPTGNTIY

d_call: -
v_call: TRBV27
clone_size: -
cdr3_aa: ASSLSRVTGELF

d_call: -
v_call: TRBV10-1
clone_size: -
cdr3_aa: ASSESGASGTDTQY